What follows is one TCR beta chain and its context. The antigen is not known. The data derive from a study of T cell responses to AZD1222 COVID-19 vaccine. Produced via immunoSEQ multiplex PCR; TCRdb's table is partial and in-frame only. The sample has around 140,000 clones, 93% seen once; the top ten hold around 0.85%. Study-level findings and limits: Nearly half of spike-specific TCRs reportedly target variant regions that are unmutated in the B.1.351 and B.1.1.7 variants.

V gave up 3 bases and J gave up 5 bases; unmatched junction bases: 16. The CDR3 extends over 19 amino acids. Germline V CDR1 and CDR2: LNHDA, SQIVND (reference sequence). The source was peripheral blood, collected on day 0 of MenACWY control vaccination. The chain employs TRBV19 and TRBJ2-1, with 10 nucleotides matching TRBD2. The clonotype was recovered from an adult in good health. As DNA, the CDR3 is TGTGCCAGTAGTATCGAGTCGGGGGCAGCGGGGGGGCCCCACAATGAGCAGTTCTTC. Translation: CASSIESGAAGGPHNEQFF.